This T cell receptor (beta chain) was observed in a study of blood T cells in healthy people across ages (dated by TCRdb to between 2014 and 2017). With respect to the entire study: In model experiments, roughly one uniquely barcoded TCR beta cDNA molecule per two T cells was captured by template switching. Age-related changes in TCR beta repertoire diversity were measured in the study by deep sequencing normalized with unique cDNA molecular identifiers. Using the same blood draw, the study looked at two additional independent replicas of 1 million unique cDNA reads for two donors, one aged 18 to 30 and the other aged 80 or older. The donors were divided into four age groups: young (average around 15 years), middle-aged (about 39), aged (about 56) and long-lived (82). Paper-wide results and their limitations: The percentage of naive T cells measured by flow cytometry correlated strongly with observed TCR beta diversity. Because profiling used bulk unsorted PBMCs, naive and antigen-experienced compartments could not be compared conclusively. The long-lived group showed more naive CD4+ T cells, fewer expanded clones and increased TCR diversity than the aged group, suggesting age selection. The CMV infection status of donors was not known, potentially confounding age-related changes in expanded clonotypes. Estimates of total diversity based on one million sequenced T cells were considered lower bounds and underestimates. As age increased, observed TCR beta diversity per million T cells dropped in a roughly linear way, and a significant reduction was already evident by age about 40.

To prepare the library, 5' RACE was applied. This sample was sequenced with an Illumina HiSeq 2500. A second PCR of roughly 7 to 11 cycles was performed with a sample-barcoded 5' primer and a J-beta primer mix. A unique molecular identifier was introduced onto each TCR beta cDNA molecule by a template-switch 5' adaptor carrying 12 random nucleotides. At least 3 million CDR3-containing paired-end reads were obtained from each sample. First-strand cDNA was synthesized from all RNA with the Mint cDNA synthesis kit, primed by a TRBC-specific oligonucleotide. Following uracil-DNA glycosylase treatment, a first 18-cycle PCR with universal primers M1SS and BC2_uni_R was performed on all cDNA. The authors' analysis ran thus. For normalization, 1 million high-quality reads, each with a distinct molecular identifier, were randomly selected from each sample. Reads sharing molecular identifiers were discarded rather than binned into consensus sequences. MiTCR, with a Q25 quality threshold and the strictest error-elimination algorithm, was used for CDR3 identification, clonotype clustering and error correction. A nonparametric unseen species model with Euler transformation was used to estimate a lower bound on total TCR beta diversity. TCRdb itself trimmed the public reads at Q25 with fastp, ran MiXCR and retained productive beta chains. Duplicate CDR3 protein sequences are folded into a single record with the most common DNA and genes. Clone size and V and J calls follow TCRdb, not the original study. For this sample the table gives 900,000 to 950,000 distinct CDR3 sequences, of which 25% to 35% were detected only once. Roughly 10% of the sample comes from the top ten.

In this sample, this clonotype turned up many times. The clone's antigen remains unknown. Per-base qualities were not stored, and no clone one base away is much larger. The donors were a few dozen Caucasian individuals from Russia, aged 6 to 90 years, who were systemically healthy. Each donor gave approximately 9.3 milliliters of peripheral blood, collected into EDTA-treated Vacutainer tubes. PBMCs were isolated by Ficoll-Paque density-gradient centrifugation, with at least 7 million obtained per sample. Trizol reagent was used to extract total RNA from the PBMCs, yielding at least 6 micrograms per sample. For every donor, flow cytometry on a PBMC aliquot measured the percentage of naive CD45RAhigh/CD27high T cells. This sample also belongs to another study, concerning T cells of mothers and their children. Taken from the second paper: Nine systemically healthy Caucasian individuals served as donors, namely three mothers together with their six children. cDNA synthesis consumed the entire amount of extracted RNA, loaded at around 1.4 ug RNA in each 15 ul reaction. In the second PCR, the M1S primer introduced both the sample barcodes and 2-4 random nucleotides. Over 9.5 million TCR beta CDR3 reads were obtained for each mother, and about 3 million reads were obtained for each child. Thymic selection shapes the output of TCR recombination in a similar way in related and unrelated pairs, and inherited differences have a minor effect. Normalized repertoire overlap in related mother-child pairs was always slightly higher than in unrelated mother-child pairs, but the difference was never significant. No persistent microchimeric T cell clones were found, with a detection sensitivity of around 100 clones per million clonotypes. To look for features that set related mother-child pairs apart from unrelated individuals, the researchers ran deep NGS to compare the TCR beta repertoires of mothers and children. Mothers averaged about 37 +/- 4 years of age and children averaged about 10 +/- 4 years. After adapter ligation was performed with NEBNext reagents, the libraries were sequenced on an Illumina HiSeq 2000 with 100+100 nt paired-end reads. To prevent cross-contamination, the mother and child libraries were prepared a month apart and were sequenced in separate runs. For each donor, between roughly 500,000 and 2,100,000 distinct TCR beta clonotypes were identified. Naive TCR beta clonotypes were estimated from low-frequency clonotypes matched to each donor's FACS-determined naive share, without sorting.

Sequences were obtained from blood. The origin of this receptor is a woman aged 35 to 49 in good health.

The DNA is as follows: TGCAGTGCTAACAACAGGGGGTTGAATGAGCAGTTCTTC. Translated, this gives CSANNRGLNEQFF. Here the chain combines TRBV20-1 and TRBJ2-1, with 8 bases matching TRBD1. At the junction V is shortened by 4 bases and J by 7 bases; bases outside the gene matches: 6. CDR1 DFQATT and CDR2 SNEGSKA are derived from the germline V gene (reference sequence). Inclusive of the bounding cysteine and phenylalanine, the CDR3 is 13 residues long. CDR3 DNA is the only sequence kept; it has 39 bases, read in frame from the first base.